This T cell receptor beta chain was recovered during a study of cytomegalovirus exposure and HLA in healthy donors. Points from the study as a whole: Among TCR beta chains, those listed as cytomegalovirus-associated numbered about 160. Rarity marked most TCR sequences, yet some public TCRs occurred in many donors.

This clone was recorded once. What it binds is unknown. Healthy bone marrow donors supplied every sample. There were likely unrecorded immune exposures, though donors were nominally healthy when sampled. The PCR used 60 Vbeta and 13 Jbeta primers. Profiling relied on immunoSEQ multiplex PCR, and the TCRdb table lists in-frame clones only, not all of them. The sample contains 95,000 to 110,000 clones, under 85% of which appear only once. The specimen was PBMCs. The TCR was taken from a male donor in good health and CMV-seronegative.

CDR3 residues: CASSLIAGGPKGEQFF. CDR3 bases: TGCGCCAGCAGCTTGATAGCGGGAGGGCCTAAAGGGGAGCAGTTCTTC. The chain employs TRBV5-1 and TRBJ2-1; the match to TRBD2 covers 11 bases. CDR1 is SGHRS and CDR2 is YFSETQ in the germline V gene. The V gene end was trimmed by 1 base and the J gene end by 10 bases; junction bases not matched to a gene: 10. This CDR3 spans 16 amino acids. Based on the CDR3 plus reference TRBV5-1 and TRBJ2-1, the full variable domain is KAGVTQTPRYLIKTRGQQVTLSCSPISGHRSVSWYQQTPGQGLQFLFEYFSETQRNKGNFPGRFSGRQFSNSRSEMNVSTLELGDSALYLCASSLIAGGPKGEQFFGPGTRLTVL.